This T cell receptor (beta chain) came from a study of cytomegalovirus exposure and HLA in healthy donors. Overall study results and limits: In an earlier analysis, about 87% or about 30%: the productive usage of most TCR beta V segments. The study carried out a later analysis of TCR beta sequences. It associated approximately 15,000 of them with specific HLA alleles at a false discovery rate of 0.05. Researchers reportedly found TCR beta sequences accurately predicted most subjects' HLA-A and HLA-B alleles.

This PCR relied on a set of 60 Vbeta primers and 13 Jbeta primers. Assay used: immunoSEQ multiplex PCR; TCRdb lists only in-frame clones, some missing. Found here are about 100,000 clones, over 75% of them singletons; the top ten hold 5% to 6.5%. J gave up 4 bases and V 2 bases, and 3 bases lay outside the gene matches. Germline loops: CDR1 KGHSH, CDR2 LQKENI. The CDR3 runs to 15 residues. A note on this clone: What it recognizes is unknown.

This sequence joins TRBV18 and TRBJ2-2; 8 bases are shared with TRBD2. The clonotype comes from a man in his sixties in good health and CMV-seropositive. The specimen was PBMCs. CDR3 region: CASSPYSGATGELFF. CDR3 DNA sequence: TGTGCCAGCTCACCATATAGCGGGGCCACCGGGGAGCTGTTTTTT.